This T cell receptor (beta chain) derives from a study of cytomegalovirus exposure and HLA in healthy donors. Findings and caveats of the study: Roughly uniform sequencing depth across donors was assumed, possibly incorrectly. Common viral pathogens seemed, in a later analysis, to connect with several of the most significant clusters. Equally common other TCR beta chains were less clonally expanded than HLA-associated ones, a later analysis found.

Points on this clone: Antigen unknown.

13 Jbeta primers and 60 Vbeta primers were used for the PCR. Assay: immunoSEQ multiplex PCR; the TCRdb copy retains only in-frame clones and omits some. The table shows a few hundred thousand clones, with over 70% occurring only once. The germline CDR1 and CDR2 sequences are LGHNA and YNFKEQ. This CDR3 contains 14 residues. Trimming shortened V by 0 bases and J by 3 bases, and 8 bases separated the two germline ends. The J gene is TRBJ1-1, the V gene TRBV4-2; tentative D call: TRBD1 (5 bases). Sequencing was done on a sample of PBMCs. This receptor was taken from a woman aged 55 to 70 in good health and CMV-seropositive. CDR3 residues: CASSQDRGYTEAFF. Written as DNA, the CDR3 is TGTGCCAGCAGCCAAGATCGGGGGTACACTGAAGCTTTCTTT.